A selection of T cell receptor beta chains follows, all from one sample in a study of blood T cell repertoires in COVID-19. Profiled with immunoSEQ multiplex PCR; TCRdb holds only in-frame clones, not every one. The sample has a few hundred thousand clones, roughly nine tenths seen once; the top ten hold about 6%. The material sequenced was peripheral blood. These TCRs come from a man younger than 35 who had recovered from COVID-19. CDR3s include the opening cysteine and the closing phenylalanine or tryptophan. The order of the fields is V gene, J gene, CDR3 length, clone size, D gene, CDR3 protein, CDR3 DNA. D genes are given only for firm matches. Clone size, where shown, is once, few, many, or a class for clones that have expanded.

v_gene: TRBV27; j_gene: TRBJ1-1; len: 14; abundance: NA; d_gene: TRBD1; CDR3aa: CASSSGQGWTEAFF; CDR3nt: TGTGCCAGCAGTTCTGGACAGGGATGGACTGAAGCTTTCTTT
v_gene: TRBV4-1; j_gene: TRBJ2-7; len: 13; abundance: NA; d_gene: NA; CDR3aa: CASSPLTEGEQYF; CDR3nt: TGCGCCAGCAGCCCCCTCACGGAGGGCGAGCAGTACTTC
v_gene: TRBV19; j_gene: TRBJ1-1; len: 14; abundance: NA; d_gene: NA; CDR3aa: CASSIESVSTEAFF; CDR3nt: TGTGCCAGTAGTATAGAGAGTGTGAGCACTGAAGCTTTCTTT
v_gene: TRBV6-5; j_gene: TRBJ2-7; len: 15; abundance: NA; d_gene: NA; CDR3aa: CASSYRTDQNYEQYF; CDR3nt: TGTGCCAGCAGTTATCGGACTGACCAGAACTACGAGCAGTACTTC
v_gene: TRBV15; j_gene: TRBJ2-1; len: 17; abundance: NA; d_gene: TRBD2; CDR3aa: CATSTDRAGGLLHEQFF; CDR3nt: TGTGCCACCAGCACCGACCGAGCGGGAGGGCTTTTACATGAGCAGTTCTTC
v_gene: TRBV3-1/TRBV3-2; j_gene: TRBJ2-7; len: 17; abundance: once; d_gene: TRBD2; CDR3aa: CASSQGRPGTTTYEQYF; CDR3nt: TGTGCCAGCAGCCAAGGCAGACCCGGGACTACAACCTACGAGCAGTACTTC
v_gene: TRBV2; j_gene: TRBJ2-7; len: 14; abundance: NA; d_gene: NA; CDR3aa: CASRTGWESYEQYF; CDR3nt: TGTGCCAGCCGGACGGGATGGGAAAGCTACGAGCAGTACTTC
v_gene: TRBV5-6; j_gene: TRBJ1-2; len: 16; abundance: NA; d_gene: NA; CDR3aa: CASSRFPGQGNYGYTF; CDR3nt: TGTGCCAGCAGCAGGTTTCCTGGGCAGGGTAACTATGGCTACACCTTC
v_gene: TRBV15; j_gene: TRBJ1-4; len: 13; abundance: NA; d_gene: NA; CDR3aa: CATSGLVYEKLFF; CDR3nt: TGTGCCACCAGTGGTCTAGTATATGAAAAACTGTTTTTT
v_gene: TRBV5-4; j_gene: TRBJ2-7; len: 13; abundance: NA; d_gene: NA; CDR3aa: CASSLGQSYEQYF; CDR3nt: TGTGCCAGCAGCTTAGGACAGTCCTACGAGCAGTACTTC
v_gene: TRBV18; j_gene: TRBJ1-1; len: 14; abundance: NA; d_gene: NA; CDR3aa: CASSPPNMNTEAFF; CDR3nt: TGTGCCAGCTCACCACCAAATATGAACACTGAAGCTTTCTTT
v_gene: TRBV5-1; j_gene: TRBJ2-7; len: 15; abundance: NA; d_gene: NA; CDR3aa: CASSLAPGEAYEQYF; CDR3nt: TGCGCCAGCAGCTTGGCCCCGGGGGAGGCCTACGAGCAGTACTTC
v_gene: TRBV9; j_gene: TRBJ2-4; len: 23; abundance: NA; d_gene: NA; CDR3aa: CASSVGLDRDSGRGILAKNIQYF; CDR3nt: TGTGCCAGCAGCGTAGGATTAGACCGGGACTCGGGGAGGGGGATCCTAGCCAAAAACATTCAGTACTTC
v_gene: TRBV24-1; j_gene: TRBJ2-1; len: 16; abundance: NA; d_gene: TRBD1; CDR3aa: CATSDSGQGDYNEQFF; CDR3nt: TGTGCCACCAGTGATTCGGGACAGGGGGACTACAATGAGCAGTTCTTC
v_gene: TRBV20-1; j_gene: TRBJ2-1; len: 15; abundance: NA; d_gene: NA; CDR3aa: CSASRGTGGHNEQFF; CDR3nt: TGCAGTGCTAGTCGGGGTACGGGGGGCCACAATGAGCAGTTCTTC
v_gene: TRBV11-1; j_gene: TRBJ2-7; len: 15; abundance: NA; d_gene: NA; CDR3aa: CASSLEVAVPYEQYF; CDR3nt: TGTGCCAGCAGCTTAGAGGTAGCGGTTCCCTACGAGCAGTACTTC
v_gene: TRBV4-2; j_gene: TRBJ2-2; len: 17; abundance: NA; d_gene: TRBD2; CDR3aa: CASSPLPRDYYTGELFF; CDR3nt: TGTGCCAGCAGCCCGCTCCCCCGGGACTACTACACCGGGGAGCTGTTTTTT
v_gene: TRBV7-2; j_gene: TRBJ1-1; len: 13; abundance: once; d_gene: NA; CDR3aa: CASSTSIRTEAFF; CDR3nt: TGTGCCAGCAGCACGTCGATCAGAACTGAAGCTTTCTTT
v_gene: TRBV15; j_gene: TRBJ2-5; len: 14; abundance: NA; d_gene: NA; CDR3aa: CATSRDAEGETQYF; CDR3nt: TGTGCCACCAGCAGAGACGCGGAGGGGGAGACCCAGTACTTC
v_gene: TRBV3-1/TRBV3-2; j_gene: TRBJ2-5; len: 17; abundance: NA; d_gene: TRBD2; CDR3aa: CASSSRTSGRWEETQYF; CDR3nt: TGTGCCAGCAGCTCGCGGACTAGCGGGAGGTGGGAAGAGACCCAGTACTTC
v_gene: TRBV5-8; j_gene: TRBJ1-2; len: 13; abundance: NA; d_gene: NA; CDR3aa: CASSTSGVGGYTF; CDR3nt: TGTGCCAGCAGCACGTCGGGGGTGGGTGGCTACACCTTC
v_gene: TRBV18; j_gene: TRBJ2-2; len: 17; abundance: NA; d_gene: TRBD2; CDR3aa: CASSPRPSGANTGELFF; CDR3nt: TGTGCCAGCTCACCAAGGCCTAGCGGAGCGAACACCGGGGAGCTGTTTTTT
v_gene: TRBV10-3; j_gene: TRBJ2-3; len: 15; abundance: once; d_gene: NA; CDR3aa: CAISLRDLSTDTQYF; CDR3nt: TGTGCCATCAGTCTCCGGGACTTATCCACAGATACGCAGTATTTT
v_gene: TRBV6-1; j_gene: TRBJ2-1; len: 18; abundance: NA; d_gene: TRBD2; CDR3aa: CASTDGLAGGPNYNEQFF; CDR3nt: TGTGCCAGCACTGATGGACTAGCGGGAGGGCCGAACTACAATGAGCAGTTCTTC
v_gene: TRBV11-3; j_gene: TRBJ1-1; len: 13; abundance: NA; d_gene: NA; CDR3aa: CASSRRVNTEAFF; CDR3nt: TGTGCCAGCAGCCGGCGGGTAAACACTGAAGCTTTCTTT
v_gene: TRBV29-1; j_gene: TRBJ2-2; len: 15; abundance: NA; d_gene: TRBD1; CDR3aa: CSAVGQGLNTGELFF; CDR3nt: TGCAGCGCCGTCGGACAGGGATTGAACACCGGGGAGCTGTTTTTT
v_gene: TRBV5-5; j_gene: TRBJ2-7; len: 14; abundance: NA; d_gene: NA; CDR3aa: CASSLLAAYNEQYF; CDR3nt: TGTGCCAGCAGCTTGTTGGCGGCCTATAACGAGCAGTACTTC
v_gene: TRBV6-6; j_gene: TRBJ2-5; len: 15; abundance: NA; d_gene: TRBD1; CDR3aa: CASSIDHRGQETQYF; CDR3nt: TGTGCCAGCAGTATAGATCACAGGGGACAAGAGACCCAGTACTTC
v_gene: TRBV6-6; j_gene: TRBJ2-5; len: 13; abundance: NA; d_gene: NA; CDR3aa: CASSYEGLETQYF; CDR3nt: TGTGCCAGCAGTTACGAGGGACTCGAGACCCAGTACTTC
v_gene: TRBV21-1; j_gene: TRBJ1-2; len: 14; abundance: NA; d_gene: NA; CDR3aa: CAGRGGLVGYGYTF; CDR3nt: TGTGCCGGCCGAGGAGGGTTGGTCGGCTATGGCTACACCTTC